This T cell receptor (beta chain) was captured in a study of tumor-infiltrating lymphocytes in oesophageal squamous cell carcinoma (dated by TCRdb to the mid-2010s). The germline V gene gives CDR1 as MDHEN and CDR2 as SYDVKM. Measured from the cysteine to the phenylalanine, the CDR3 is 14 residues long. Only the CDR3 DNA stays, 42 bases, in frame from base 1. The germline ends are 12 bases apart after V is trimmed by 6 bases and J by 2 bases. This clonotype has a count of ten or more. The antigen it recognizes is unknown. No much larger clone is present one base from it, and per-base qualities are unavailable. Library generation was performed with PCR. The instrument given in TCRdb is Illumina HiSeq 2000. The public reads were quality trimmed at Q25 with fastp and then assembled into clones with MiXCR by TCRdb, keeping productive beta chains. Entries that share a CDR3 protein sequence are merged under the most common genes and DNA. In all, the sample holds about 21,000 distinct CDR3 sequences, and more than 30% of those were seen once. The ten largest clones add up to over 35% of the sample.

The sequenced sample consisted of esophageal tumor tissue. This receptor chain uses TRBV28 and TRBJ2-3; the D gene is perhaps TRBD2, from 6 matching bases. The TCR comes from a male donor with esophageal squamous cell carcinoma. Here is the DNA: TGTGCCAGCAGCCCAACGCGGGACACAGATACGCAGTATTTT. It translates to CASSPTRDTDTQYF.